This is a list of T cell receptor beta chains from one sample in a study of CD8 T cells in ankylosing spondylitis. MiXCR, run by TCRdb on the 5' RACE reads, gives a single entry per CDR3 protein. The sample yields 350,000 or so distinct CDR3 sequences, 6.5% to 10% seen once. Sequenced sample: blood, either unsorted or a sorted T cell fraction (not recorded which). The receptors originated from a male donor with ankylosing spondylitis. Both conserved end residues are part of each CDR3. The D gene is left open where the match is weak. For some rows the clone size is stated as once, few or many, or as a class when expanded; others skip it.

V	J	D	size	CDR3	DNA
TRBV29-1	TRBJ2-7	TRBD1	many	CSATGAYYEQYF	TGCAGCGCGACAGGGGCTTATTACGAGCAGTACTTC
TRBV6-1	TRBJ2-3	TRBD2	.	CASSQGLAGVRDTQYF	TGTGCCAGCAGCCAGGGACTAGCGGGAGTAAGAGATACGCAGTATTTT
TRBV7-8	TRBJ2-1	.	few	CASSLASLEQFF	TGTGCCAGCAGCTTAGCGTCCTTGGAGCAGTTCTTC
TRBV25-1	TRBJ2-6	.	few	CASSLKESGANVLTF	TGTGCCAGCAGTCTGAAGGAATCTGGGGCCAACGTCCTGACTTTC
TRBV11-2	TRBJ2-1	.	few	CASQDHRNEQFF	TGTGCCAGCCAGGATCATCGCAATGAGCAGTTCTTC
TRBV20-1	TRBJ2-5	TRBD2	.	CSARDPSGRETQYF	TGCAGTGCTAGAGATCCCAGCGGGAGAGAGACCCAGTACTTC
TRBV7-8	TRBJ2-7	.	many	CASSPTSSELNEQYF	TGTGCCAGCAGCCCCACTAGCTCGGAGTTAAACGAGCAGTACTTC
TRBV4-2	TRBJ2-1	.	.	CASSQGGAGDNEQFF	TGTGCCAGCAGCCAAGGGGGGGCGGGAGACAATGAGCAGTTCTTC
TRBV25-1	TRBJ1-4	.	many	CASTAGGDELFF	TGTGCCAGCACCGCAGGTGGGGACGAACTGTTTTTT
TRBV29-1	TRBJ2-7	.	.	CSPRQAKYEQYF	TGCAGCCCGAGACAGGCCAAGTACGAGCAGTACTTC
TRBV2	TRBJ1-2	TRBD1	many	CASRTGLSYGYTF	TGTGCCAGCAGGACAGGGCTCAGCTATGGCTACACCTTC